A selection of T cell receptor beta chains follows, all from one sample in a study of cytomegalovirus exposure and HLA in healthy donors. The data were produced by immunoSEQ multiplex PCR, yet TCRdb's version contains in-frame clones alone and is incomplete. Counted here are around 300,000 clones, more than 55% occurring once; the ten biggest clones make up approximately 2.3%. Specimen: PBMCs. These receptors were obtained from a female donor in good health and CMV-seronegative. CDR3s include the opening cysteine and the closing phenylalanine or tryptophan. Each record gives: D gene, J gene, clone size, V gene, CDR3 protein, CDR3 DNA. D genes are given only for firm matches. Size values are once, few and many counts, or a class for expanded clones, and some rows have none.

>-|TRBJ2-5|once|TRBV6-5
CASRASGGAGETQYF
TGTGCCAGCAGGGCCTCTGGGGGGGCCGGTGAGACCCAGTACTTC
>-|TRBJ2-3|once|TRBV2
CASGGAGVGADTQYF
TGTGCCAGCGGGGGGGCGGGAGTGGGTGCAGATACGCAGTATTTT
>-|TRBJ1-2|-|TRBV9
CASSVLSPPQGSGYTF
TGTGCCAGCAGCGTACTATCCCCCCCACAGGGCTCTGGCTACACCTTC
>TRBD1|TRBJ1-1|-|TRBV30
CAWDRGLTNTEAFF
TGTGCCTGGGACAGGGGCTTAACGAACACTGAAGCTTTCTTT
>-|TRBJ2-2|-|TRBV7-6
CASSFKLTGELFF
TGTGCCAGCAGCTTTAAACTCACCGGGGAGCTGTTTTTT
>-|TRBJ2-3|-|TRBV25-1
CASSDTVYHTDTQYF
TGTGCCAGCAGTGATACTGTGTACCACACAGATACGCAGTATTTT
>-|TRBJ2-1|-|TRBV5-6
CASSPRGADEQFF
TGTGCCAGCAGCCCACGGGGGGCAGATGAGCAGTTCTTC
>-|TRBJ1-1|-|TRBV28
CVAAGTEAFF
TGTGTCGCGGCGGGTACTGAAGCTTTCTTT
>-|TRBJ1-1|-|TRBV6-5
CASTRDTEAFF
TGTGCCAGCACGAGGGACACTGAAGCTTTCTTT
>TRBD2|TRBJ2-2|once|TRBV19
CASSGLAGGPTGELFF
TGTGCCAGTAGTGGGCTAGCGGGAGGGCCGACCGGGGAGCTGTTTTTT
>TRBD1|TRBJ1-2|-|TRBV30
CAWNDRVGDGYTF
TGTGCCTGGAACGACAGGGTTGGAGATGGCTACACCTTC
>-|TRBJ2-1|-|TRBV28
CASSLRYNEQFF
TGTGCCAGCAGTTTGAGGTACAATGAGCAGTTCTTC
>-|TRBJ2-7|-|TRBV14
CASSLNAWEAEQYF
TGTGCCAGCAGCCTTAACGCGTGGGAGGCCGAGCAGTACTTC
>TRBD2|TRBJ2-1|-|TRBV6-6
CASSLLAGGNNEQFF
TGTGCCAGCAGTTTACTAGCGGGAGGAAACAATGAGCAGTTCTTC
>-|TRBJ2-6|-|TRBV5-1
CASSLANRYSGANVLTF
TGCGCCAGCAGCTTGGCCAACAGGTACTCTGGGGCCAACGTCCTGACTTTC
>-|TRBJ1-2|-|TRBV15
CATSGVFWAREGYTF
TGTGCCACCAGCGGCGTGTTCTGGGCTCGGGAGGGCTACACCTTC